This TCR beta chain appears in the sequencing data of a study of regulatory T cells. Primers: 52 TRBV forward and 13 TRBJ reverse. Clones were read by immunoSEQ multiplex PCR, and TCRdb kept only the in-frame ones, dropping some. Of more than 15,000 clones in the sample, 75% to 85% were seen once. To note about this clone: Its target is unknown.

Findings and caveats of the study: Hydrophobic residues at CDR3 positions 6 and 7 were enriched in conventional CD4+ T cells of CD3G-deficient patients. Patient repertoires had restricted TRB V-J pairs and skewed V and J usage, most in Tregs.

The CDR3 loop spans 14 amino acids. CDR1 SGHAT and CDR2 FQNNGV come from the germline V gene. V lost 2 bases and J lost 0, with 8 bases in between. The sample taken for sequencing was conventional CD4+ T cells sorted from blood. The chain uses TRBV11-2 and TRBJ2-7; D is unresolved. This sequence was found in a person in their thirties with CD3G deficiency. The CDR3 DNA reads as TGTGCCAGCAGCTTAAGCCGGCACTCCTACGAGCAGTACTTC. It encodes CASSLSRHSYEQYF.